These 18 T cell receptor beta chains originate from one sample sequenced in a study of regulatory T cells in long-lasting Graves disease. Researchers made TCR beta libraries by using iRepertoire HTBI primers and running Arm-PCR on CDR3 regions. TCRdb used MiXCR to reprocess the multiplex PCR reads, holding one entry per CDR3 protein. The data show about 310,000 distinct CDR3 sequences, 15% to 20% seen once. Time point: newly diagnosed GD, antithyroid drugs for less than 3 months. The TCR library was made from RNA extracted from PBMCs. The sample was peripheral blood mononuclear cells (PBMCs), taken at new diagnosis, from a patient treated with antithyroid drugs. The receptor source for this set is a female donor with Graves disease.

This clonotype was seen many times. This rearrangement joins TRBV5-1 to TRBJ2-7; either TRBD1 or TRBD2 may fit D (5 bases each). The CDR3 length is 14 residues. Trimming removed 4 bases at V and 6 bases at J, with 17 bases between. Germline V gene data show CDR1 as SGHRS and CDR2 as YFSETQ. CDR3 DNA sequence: TGCGCCAGCAGCCTCCGGGACGGGGCCTCCGAGCAGTACTTC. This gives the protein CASSLRDGASEQYF.

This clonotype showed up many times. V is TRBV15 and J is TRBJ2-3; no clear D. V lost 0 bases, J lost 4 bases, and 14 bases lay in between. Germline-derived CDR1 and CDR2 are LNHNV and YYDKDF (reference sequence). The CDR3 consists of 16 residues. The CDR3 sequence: CATSRDFKASADTQYF. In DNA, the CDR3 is TGTGCCACCAGCAGAGATTTTAAAGCGTCGGCAGATACGCAGTATTTT. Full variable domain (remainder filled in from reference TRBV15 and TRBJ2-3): DAMVIQNPRYQVTQFGKPVTLSCSQTLNHNVMYWYQQKSSQAPKLLFHYYDKDFNNEADTPDNFQSRRPNTSFCFLDIRSPGLGDTAMYLCATSRDFKASADTQYFGPGTRLTVL.

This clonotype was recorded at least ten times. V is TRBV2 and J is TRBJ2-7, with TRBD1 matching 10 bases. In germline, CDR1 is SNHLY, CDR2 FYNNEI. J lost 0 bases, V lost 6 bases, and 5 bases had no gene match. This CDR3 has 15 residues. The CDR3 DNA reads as TGTGCCAGCAGACTCGACAGGGGGCTCTCCTACGAGCAGTACTTC. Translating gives CASRLDRGLSYEQYF.

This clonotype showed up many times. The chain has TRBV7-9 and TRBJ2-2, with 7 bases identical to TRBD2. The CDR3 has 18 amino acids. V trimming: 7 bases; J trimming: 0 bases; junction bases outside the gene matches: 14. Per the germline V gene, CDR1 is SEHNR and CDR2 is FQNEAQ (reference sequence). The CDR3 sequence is CASTMTLADITNTGELFF. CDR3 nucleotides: TGTGCCAGCACGATGACCCTAGCGGATATTACGAACACCGGGGAGCTGTTTTTT.

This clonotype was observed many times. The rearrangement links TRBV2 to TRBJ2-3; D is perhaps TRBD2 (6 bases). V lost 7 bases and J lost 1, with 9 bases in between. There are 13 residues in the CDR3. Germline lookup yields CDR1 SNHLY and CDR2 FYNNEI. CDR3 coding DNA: TGTGCCAGCATGGCTAGCGGCACAGATACGCAGTATTTT. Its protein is CASMASGTDTQYF.

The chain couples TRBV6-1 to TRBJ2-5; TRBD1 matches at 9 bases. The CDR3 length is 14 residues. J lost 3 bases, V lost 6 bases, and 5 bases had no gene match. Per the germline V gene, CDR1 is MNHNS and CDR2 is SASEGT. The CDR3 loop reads CASSSGQGKETQYF. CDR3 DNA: TGTGCCAGCAGCTCTGGACAGGGGAAAGAGACCCAGTACTTC.

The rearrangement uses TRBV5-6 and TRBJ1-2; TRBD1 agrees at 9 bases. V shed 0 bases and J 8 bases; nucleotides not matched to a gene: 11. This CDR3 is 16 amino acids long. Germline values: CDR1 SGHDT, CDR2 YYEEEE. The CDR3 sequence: CASSLGFRDRVVGYTF. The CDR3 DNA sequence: TGTGCCAGCAGCTTGGGGTTCCGGGACAGGGTGGTCGGCTACACCTTC. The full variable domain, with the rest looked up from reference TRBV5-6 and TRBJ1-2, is DAGVTQSPTHLIKTRGQQVTLRCSPKSGHDTVSWYQQALGQGPQFIFQYYEEEERQRGNFPDRFSGHQFPNYSSELNVNALLLGDSALYLCASSLGFRDRVVGYTFGSGTRLTVV.

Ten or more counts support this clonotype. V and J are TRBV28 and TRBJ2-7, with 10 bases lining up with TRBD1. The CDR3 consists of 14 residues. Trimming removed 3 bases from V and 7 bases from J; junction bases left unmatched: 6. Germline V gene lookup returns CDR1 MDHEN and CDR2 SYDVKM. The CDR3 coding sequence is TGTGCCAGCAGTTTGGCGACAGGGGGCGGGGAGCAGTACTTC. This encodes CASSLATGGGEQYF.

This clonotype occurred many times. The CDR3 nucleotides are TGTGCCAGCAGCCCCCGGACTAGCGCCCAAGAGACCCAGTACTTC. Its translation is CASSPRTSAQETQYF. The V call is TRBV7-9, the J call TRBJ2-5; 9 positions match TRBD2. The J segment lost 1 base and the V segment lost 5 bases, leaving 5 bases of the junction unmatched. CDR3 size: 15 residues. The V gene's germline CDR1 is SEHNR and CDR2 FQNEAQ (reference sequence).

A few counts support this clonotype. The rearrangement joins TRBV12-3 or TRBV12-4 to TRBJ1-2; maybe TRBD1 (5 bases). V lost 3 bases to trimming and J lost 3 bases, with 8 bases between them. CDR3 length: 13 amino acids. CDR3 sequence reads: CASSLRGDYGYTF. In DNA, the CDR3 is TGTGCCAGCAGTTTGAGGGGCGACTATGGCTACACCTTC.

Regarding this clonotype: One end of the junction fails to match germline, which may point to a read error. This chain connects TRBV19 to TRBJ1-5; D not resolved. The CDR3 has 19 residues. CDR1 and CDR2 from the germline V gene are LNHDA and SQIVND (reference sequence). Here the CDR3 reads CTSPYLPTRSGITNQPQHF. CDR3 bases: TGTACCAGTCCTTATCTTCCTACCCGATCCGGGATTACCAATCAGCCCCAGCACTTT. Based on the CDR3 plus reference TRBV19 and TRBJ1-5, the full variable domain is DGGITQSPKYLFRKEGQNVTLSCEQNLNHDAMYWYRQDPGQGLRLIYYSQIVNDFQKGDIAEGYSVSREKKESFPLTVTSAQKNPTAFYLCTSPYLPTRSGITNQPQHFGDGTRLSIL.

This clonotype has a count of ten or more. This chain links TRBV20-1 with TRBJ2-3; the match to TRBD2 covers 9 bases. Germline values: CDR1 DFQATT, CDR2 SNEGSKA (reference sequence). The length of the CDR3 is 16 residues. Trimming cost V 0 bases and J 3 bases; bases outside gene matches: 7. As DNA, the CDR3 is TGCAGTGCTAGAGATTGGCGGCGGGAGGGGACAGATACGCAGTATTTT. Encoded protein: CSARDWRREGTDTQYF.

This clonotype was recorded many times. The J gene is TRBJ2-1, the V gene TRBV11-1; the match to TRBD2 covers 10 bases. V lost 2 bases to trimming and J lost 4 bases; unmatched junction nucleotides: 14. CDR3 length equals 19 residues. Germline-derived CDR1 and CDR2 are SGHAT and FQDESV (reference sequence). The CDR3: CASSLTRGLAAPAYNEQFF. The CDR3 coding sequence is TGTGCCAGCAGCTTAACACGCGGACTAGCGGCCCCAGCTTACAATGAGCAGTTCTTC.

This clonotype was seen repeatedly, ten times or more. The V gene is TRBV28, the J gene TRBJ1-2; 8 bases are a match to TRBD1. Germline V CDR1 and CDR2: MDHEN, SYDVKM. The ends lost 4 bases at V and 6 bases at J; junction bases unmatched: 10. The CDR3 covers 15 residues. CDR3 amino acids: CASSSPPVTGDGYTF. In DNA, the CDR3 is TGTGCCAGCAGTTCCCCGCCCGTGACAGGGGATGGCTACACCTTC.

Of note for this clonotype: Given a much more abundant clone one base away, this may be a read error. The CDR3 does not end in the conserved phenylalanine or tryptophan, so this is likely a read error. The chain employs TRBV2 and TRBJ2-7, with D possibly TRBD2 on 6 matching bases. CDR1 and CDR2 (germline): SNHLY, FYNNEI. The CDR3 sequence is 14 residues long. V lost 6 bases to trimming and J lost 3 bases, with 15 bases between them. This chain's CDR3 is CASRRDLTDYEQYS. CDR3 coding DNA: TGTGCCAGCAGGCGGGACCTAACTGACTACGAGCAGTACTCC.

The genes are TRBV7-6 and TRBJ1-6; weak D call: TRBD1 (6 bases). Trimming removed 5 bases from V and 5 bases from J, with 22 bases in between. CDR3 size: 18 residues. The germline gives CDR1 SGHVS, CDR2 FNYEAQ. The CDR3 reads CASSPTWGRGRNNSPLHF. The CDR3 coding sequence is TGTGCCAGCAGCCCCACCTGGGGCAGGGGACGAAATAATTCACCCCTCCACTTT.

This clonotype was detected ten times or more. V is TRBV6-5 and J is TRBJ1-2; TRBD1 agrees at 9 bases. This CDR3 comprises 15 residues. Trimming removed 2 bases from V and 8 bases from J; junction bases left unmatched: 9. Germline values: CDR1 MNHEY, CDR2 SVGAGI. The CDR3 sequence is CASSYRPGTGQGYTF. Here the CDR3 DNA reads TGTGCCAGCAGTTACCGCCCCGGGACAGGGCAGGGCTACACCTTC.

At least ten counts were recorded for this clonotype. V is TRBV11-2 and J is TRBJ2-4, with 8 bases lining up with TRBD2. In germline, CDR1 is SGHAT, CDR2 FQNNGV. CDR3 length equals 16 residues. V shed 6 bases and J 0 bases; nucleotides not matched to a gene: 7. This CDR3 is CASRPGTSLAKNIQYF. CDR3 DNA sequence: TGTGCCAGCAGACCCGGGACTAGTTTAGCCAAAAACATTCAGTACTTC.